This TCR beta chain was sequenced during a study of cytomegalovirus exposure and HLA in healthy donors. This clone turned up a few times. Both 60 Vbeta primers and 13 Jbeta primers went into the PCR. Only in-frame clones appear in the TCRdb table, and some are missing; sequencing was by immunoSEQ multiplex PCR. The table records roughly 160,000 clones, 75% to 85% of them present only once. V lost 1 base and J 2 bases, leaving 9 bases between the germline ends. This CDR3 spans 14 amino acids. Looked up from germline, CDR1 is SGDLS and CDR2 is YYNGEE. This chain joins TRBV9 and TRBJ1-1, with D possibly matching TRBD1 (6 bases). The receptor comes from a woman aged 50 to 60 in good health and CMV-seronegative. Source material: PBMCs. As DNA, the CDR3 is TGTGCCAGCAGCGTAAGGGACATCAACACTGAAGCTTTCTTT. Translation: CASSVRDINTEAFF.